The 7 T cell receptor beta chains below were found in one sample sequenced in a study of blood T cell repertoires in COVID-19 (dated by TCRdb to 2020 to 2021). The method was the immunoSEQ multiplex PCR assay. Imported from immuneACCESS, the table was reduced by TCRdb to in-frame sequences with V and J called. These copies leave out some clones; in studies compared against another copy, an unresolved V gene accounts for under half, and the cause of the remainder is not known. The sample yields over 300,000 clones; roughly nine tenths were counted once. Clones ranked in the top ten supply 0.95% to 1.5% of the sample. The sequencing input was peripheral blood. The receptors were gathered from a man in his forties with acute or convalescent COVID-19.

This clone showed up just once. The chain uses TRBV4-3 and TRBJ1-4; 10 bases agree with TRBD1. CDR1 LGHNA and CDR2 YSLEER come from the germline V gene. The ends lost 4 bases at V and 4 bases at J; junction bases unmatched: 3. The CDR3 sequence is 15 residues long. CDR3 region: CASSLGTGVNEKLFF. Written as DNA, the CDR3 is TGCGCCAGCAGCCTAGGGACAGGGGTTAATGAAAAACTGTTTTTT.

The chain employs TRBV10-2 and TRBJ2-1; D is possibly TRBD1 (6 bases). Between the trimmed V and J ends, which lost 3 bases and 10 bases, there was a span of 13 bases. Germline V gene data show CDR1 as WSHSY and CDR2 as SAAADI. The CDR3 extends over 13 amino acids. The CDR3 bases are TGCGCCAGCAGTGAAGTCCGGACAGAGGAGCAGTTCTTC. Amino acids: CASSEVRTEEQFF.

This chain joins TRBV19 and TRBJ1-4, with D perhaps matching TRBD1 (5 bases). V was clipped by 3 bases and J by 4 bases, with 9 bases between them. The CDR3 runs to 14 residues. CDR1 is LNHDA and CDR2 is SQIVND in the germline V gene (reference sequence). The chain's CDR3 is CASSITGLNEKLFF. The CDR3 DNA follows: TGTGCCAGTAGTATTACAGGCCTTAATGAAAAACTGTTTTTT. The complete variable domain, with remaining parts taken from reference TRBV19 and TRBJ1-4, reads DGGITQSPKYLFRKEGQNVTLSCEQNLNHDAMYWYRQDPGQGLRLIYYSQIVNDFQKGDIAEGYSVSREKKESFPLTVTSAQKNPTAFYLCASSITGLNEKLFFGSGTQLSVL.

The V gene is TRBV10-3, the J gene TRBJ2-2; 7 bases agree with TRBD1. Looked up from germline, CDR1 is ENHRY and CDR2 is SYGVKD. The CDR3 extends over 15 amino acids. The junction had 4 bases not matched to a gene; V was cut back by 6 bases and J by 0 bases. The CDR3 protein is CAIRGTASNTGELFF. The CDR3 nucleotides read TGTGCCATCAGGGGGACAGCCTCGAACACCGGGGAGCTGTTTTTT.

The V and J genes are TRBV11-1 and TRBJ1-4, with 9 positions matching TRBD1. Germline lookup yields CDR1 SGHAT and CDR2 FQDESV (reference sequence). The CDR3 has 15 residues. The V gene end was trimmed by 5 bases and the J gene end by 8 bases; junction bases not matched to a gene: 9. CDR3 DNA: TGTGCCAGCAGCCCATTACAGGGGGCGCCGGAAAAACTGTTTTTT. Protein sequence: CASSPLQGAPEKLFF.

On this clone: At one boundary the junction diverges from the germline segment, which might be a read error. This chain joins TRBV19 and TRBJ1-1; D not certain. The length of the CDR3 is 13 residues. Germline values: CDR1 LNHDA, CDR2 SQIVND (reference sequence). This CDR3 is CASRIAGNTEAFF. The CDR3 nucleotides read TGTGCCAGTAGGATAGCCGGGAACACTGAAGCTTTCTTT.

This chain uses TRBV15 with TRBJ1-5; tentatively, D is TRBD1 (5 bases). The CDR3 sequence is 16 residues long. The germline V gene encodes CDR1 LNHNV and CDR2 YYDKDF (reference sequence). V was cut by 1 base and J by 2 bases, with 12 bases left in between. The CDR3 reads CATSRVGGAGNQPQHF. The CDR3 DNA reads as TGTGCCACCAGCAGAGTTGGAGGGGCGGGCAATCAGCCCCAGCATTTT.